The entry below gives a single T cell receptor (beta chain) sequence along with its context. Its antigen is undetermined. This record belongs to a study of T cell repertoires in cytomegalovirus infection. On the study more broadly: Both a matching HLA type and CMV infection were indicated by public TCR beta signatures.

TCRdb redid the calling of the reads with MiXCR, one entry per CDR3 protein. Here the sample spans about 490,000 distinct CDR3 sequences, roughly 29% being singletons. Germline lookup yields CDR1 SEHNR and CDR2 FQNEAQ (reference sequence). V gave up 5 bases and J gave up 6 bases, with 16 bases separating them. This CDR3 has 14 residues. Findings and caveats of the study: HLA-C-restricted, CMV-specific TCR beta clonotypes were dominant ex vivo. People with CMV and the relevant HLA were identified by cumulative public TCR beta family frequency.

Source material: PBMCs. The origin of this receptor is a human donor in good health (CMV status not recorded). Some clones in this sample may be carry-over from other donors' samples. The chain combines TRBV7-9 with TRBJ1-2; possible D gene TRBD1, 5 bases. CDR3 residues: CASSHPGGGDGYTF. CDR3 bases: TGTGCCAGCAGCCACCCAGGCGGAGGGGATGGCTACACCTTC.